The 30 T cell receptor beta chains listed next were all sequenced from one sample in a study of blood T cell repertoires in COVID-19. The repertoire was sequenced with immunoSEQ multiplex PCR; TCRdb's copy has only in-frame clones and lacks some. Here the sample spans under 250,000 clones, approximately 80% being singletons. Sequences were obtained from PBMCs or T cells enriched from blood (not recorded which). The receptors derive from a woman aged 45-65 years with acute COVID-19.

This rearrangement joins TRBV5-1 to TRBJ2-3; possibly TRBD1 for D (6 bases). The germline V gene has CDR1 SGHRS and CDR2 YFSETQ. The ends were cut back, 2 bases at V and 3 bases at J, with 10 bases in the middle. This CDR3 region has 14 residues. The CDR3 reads CASSFWGQTDTQYF. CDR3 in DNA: TGCGCCAGCAGCTTCTGGGGGCAGACAGATACGCAGTATTTT.

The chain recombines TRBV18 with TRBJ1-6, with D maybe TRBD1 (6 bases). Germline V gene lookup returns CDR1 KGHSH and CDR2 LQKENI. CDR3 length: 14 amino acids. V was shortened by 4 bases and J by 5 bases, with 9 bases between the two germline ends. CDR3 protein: CASSRDRNNSPLHF. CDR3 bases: TGTGCCAGCTCACGCGACAGGAATAATTCACCCCTCCACTTT. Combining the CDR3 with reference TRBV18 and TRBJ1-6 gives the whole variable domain NAGVMQNPRHLVRRRGQEARLRCSPMKGHSHVYWYRQLPEEGLKFMVYLQKENIIDESGMPKERFSAEFPKEGPSILRIQQVVRGDSAAYFCASSRDRNNSPLHFGNGTRLTVT.

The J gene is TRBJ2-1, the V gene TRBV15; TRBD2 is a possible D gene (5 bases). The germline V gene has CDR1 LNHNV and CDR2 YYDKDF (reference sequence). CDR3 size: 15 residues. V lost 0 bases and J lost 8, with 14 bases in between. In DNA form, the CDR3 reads TGTGCCACCAGCAGAGATAGTGGGAGTGAAGATGAGCAGTTCTTC. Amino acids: CATSRDSGSEDEQFF.

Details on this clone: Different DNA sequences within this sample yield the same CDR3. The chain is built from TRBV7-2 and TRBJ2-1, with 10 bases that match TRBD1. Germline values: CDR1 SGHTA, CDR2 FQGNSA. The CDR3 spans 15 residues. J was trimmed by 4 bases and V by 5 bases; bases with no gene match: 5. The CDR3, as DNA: TGTGCCAGCAGCCCGGGACAGGGGTTTTACAATGAGCAGTTCTTC. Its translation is CASSPGQGFYNEQFF.

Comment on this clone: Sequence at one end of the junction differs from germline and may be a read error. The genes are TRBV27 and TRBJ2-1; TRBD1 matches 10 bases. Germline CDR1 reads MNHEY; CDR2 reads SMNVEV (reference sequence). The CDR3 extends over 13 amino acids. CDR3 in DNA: TGTGCCAGCAGTCTACATACAGGACAGGGGGAAATCTTC. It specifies CASSLHTGQGEIF.

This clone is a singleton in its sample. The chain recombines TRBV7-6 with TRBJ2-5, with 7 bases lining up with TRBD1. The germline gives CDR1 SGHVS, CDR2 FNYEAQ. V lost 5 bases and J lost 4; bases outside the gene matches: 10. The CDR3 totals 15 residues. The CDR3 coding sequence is TGTGCCAGCAGCCCAGGACAGGTTTCAGGAGAGACCCAGTACTTC. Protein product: CASSPGQVSGETQYF.

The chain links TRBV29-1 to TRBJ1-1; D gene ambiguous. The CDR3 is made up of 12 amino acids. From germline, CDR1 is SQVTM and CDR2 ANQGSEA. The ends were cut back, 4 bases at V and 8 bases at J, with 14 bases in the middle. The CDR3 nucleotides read TGCAGCGTTGGACCCGGGGAGGGCGAAGCTTTCTTT. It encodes CSVGPGEGEAFF. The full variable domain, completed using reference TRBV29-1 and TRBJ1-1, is SAVISQKPSRDICQRGTSLTIQCQVDSQVTMMFWYRQQPGQSLTLIATANQGSEATYESGFVIDKFPISRPNLTFSTLTVSNMSPEDSSIYLCSVGPGEGEAFFGQGTRLTVV.

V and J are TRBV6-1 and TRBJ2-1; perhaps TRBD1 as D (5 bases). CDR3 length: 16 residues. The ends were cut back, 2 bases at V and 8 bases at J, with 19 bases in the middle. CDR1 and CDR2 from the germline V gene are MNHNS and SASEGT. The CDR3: CASSEQLAGIYHEQFF. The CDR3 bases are TGTGCCAGCAGTGAACAGTTGGCAGGGATTTACCATGAGCAGTTCTTC.

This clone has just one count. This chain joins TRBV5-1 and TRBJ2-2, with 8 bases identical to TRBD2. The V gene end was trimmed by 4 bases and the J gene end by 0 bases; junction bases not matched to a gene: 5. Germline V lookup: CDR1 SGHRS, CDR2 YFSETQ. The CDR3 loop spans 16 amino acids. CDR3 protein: CASSTRGVTNTGELFF. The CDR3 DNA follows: TGCGCCAGCAGCACGCGGGGGGTAACGAACACCGGGGAGCTGTTTTTT.

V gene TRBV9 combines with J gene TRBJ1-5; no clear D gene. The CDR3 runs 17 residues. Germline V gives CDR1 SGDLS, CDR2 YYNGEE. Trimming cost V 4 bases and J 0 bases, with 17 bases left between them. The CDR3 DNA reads TGTGCCAGCAGCAGACTTCGGTCTTACGATAGCAATCAGCCCCAGCATTTT. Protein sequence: CASSRLRSYDSNQPQHF.

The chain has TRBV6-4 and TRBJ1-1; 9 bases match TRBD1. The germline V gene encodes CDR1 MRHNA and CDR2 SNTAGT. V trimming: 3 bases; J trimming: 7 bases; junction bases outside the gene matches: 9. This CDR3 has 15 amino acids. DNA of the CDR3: TGTGCCAGCAGTGAAACGGGACAGGGACTAGTTGAAGCTTTCTTT. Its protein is CASSETGQGLVEAFF.

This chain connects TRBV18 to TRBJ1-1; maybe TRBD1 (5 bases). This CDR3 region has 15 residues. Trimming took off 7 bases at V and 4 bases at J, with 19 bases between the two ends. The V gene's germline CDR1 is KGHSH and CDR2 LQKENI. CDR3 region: CASFEMPGRATEAFF. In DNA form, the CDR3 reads TGTGCCAGCTTCGAGATGCCAGGGAGGGCCACTGAAGCTTTCTTT.

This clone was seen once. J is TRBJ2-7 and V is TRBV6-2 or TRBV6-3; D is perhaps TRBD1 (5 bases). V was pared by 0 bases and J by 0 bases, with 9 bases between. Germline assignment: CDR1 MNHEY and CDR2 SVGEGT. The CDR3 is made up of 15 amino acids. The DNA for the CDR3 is TGTGCCAGCAGTTACTCGGACATTAGCTCCTACGAGCAGTACTTC. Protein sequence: CASSYSDISSYEQYF.

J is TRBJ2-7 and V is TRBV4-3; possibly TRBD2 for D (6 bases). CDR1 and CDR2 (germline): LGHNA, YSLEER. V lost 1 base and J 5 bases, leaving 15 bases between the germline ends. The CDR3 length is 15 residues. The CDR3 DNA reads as TGCGCCAGCAGCCAAGCCCCTAGCGAGCTCGACGAGCAGTACTTC. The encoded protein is CASSQAPSELDEQYF.

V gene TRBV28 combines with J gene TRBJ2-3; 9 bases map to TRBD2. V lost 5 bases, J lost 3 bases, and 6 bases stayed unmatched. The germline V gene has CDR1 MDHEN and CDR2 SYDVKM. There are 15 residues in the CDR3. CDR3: CASSPASGATDTQYF. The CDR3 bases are TGTGCCAGCAGTCCGGCTAGCGGGGCGACAGATACGCAGTATTTT.

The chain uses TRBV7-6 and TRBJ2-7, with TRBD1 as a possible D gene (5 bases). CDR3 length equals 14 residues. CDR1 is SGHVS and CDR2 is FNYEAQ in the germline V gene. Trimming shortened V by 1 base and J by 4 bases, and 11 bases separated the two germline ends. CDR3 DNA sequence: TGTGCCAGCAGCTTAGTCCTTAGGGGTTACGAGCAGTACTTC. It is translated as CASSLVLRGYEQYF.

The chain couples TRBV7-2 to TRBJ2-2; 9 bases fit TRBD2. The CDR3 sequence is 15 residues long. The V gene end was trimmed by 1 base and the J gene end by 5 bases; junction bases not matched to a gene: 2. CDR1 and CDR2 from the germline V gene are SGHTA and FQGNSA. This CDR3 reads CASSLVLAGTGELFF. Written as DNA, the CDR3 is TGTGCCAGCAGCTTAGTTCTAGCGGGGACCGGGGAGCTGTTTTTT.

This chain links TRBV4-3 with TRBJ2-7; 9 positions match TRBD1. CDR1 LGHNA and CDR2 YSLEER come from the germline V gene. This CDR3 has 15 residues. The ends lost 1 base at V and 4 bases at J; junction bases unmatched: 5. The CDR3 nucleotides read TGCGCCAGCAGCCAAGCCGCGGGGACAGGGTACGAGCAGTACTTC. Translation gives CASSQAAGTGYEQYF.

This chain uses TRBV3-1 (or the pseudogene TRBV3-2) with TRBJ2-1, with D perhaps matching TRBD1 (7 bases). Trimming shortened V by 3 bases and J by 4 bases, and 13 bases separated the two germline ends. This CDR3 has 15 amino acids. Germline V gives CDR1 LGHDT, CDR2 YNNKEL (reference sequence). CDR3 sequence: CASSQGRGAYNEQFF. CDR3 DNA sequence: TGTGCCAGCAGCCAGGGCAGGGGGGCTTACAATGAGCAGTTCTTC.

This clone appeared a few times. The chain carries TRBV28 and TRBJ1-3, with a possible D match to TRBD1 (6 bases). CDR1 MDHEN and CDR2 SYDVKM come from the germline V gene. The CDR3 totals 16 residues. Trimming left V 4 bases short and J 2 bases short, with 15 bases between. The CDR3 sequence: CASSSPRGAAGNTIYF. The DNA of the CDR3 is TGTGCCAGCAGTTCCCCCCGGGGGGCGGCTGGAAACACCATATATTTT.

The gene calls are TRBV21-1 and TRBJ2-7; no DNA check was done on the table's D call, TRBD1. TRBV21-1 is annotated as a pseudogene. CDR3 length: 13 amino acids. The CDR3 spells CASSTTGGCEQYF. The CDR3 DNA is TGTGCCAGCAGCACCACAGGGGGATGCGAGCAGTACTTC.

The chain's CDR3 is CASSQMTRIRGTGELFF. DNA of the CDR3: TGTGCCAGCAGCCAAATGACCCGAATCCGGGGGACCGGGGAGCTGTTTTTT. This chain joins TRBV7-2 and TRBJ2-2, with a weak D call TRBD2 (6 bases). Trimming left V 5 bases short and J 5 bases short, with 21 bases between. The CDR3 covers 17 residues. Germline-derived CDR1 and CDR2 are SGHTA and FQGNSA. Full variable domain (outside the CDR3, taken from reference TRBV7-2 and TRBJ2-2): GAGVSQSPSNKVTEKGKDVELRCDPISGHTALYWYRQSLGQGLEFLIYFQGNSAPDKSGLPSDRFSAERTGGSVSTLTIQRTQQEDSAVYLCASSQMTRIRGTGELFFGEGSRLTVL.

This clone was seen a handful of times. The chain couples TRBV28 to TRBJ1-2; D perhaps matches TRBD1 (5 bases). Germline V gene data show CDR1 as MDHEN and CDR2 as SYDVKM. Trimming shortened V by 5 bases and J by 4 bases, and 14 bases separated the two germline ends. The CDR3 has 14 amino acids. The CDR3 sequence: CASSTQGFSYGYTF. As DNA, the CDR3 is TGTGCCAGCAGTACTCAGGGATTTAGCTATGGCTACACCTTC.

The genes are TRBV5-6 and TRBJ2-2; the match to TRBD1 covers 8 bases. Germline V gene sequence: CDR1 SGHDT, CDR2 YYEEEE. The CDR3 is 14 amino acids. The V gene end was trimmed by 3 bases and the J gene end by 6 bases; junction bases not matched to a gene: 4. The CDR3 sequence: CASSSTGGPGELFF. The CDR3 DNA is TGTGCCAGCAGCTCAACAGGGGGTCCCGGGGAGCTGTTTTTT.

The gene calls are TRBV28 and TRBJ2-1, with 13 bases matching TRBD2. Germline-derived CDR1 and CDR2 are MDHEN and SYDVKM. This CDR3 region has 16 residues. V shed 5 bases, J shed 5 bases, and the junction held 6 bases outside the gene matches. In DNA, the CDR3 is TGTGCCAGCAGTCCTGTCGGACTAGCGGGAGACAATGAGCAGTTCTTC. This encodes CASSPVGLAGDNEQFF. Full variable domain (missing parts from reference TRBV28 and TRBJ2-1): DVKVTQSSRYLVKRTGEKVFLECVQDMDHENMFWYRQDPGLGLRLIYFSYDVKMKEKGDIPEGYSVSREKKERFSLILESASTNQTSMYLCASSPVGLAGDNEQFFGPGTRLTVL.

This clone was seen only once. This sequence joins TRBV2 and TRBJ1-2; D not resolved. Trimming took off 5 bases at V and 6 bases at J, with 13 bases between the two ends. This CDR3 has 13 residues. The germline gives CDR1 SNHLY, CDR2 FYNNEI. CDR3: CASSRIKQHGYTF. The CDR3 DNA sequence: TGTGCCAGCAGTAGGATAAAACAGCATGGCTACACCTTC.

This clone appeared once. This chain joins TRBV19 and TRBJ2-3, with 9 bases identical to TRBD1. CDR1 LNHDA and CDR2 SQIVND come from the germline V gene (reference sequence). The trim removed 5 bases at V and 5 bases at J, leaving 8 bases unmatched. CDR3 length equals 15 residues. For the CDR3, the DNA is TGTGCCAGTAGTGACCGGGACAGGGCCCGAGATACGCAGTATTTT. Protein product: CASSDRDRARDTQYF.

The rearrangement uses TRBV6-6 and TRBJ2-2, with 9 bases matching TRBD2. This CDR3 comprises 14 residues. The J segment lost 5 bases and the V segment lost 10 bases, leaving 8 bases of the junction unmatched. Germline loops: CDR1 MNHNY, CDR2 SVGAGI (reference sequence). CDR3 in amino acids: CATFSREGTGELFF. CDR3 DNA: TGTGCCACCTTCTCGCGGGAGGGTACCGGGGAGCTGTTTTTT.

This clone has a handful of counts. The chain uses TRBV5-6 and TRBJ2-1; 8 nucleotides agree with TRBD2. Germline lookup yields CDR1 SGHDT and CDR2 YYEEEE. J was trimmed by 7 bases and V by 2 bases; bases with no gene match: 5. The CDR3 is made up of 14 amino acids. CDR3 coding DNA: TGTGCCAGCAGCTTAGCCGGGACTAGTAATGAGCAGTTCTTC. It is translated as CASSLAGTSNEQFF.

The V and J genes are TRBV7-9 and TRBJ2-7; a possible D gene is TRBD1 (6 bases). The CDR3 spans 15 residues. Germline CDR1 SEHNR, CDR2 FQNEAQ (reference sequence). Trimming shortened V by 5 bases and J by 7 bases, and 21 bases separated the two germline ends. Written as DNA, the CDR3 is TGTGCCAGCAGCCGAGACACTACAGGGTTGGGGGAGCAGTACTTC. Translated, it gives CASSRDTTGLGEQYF.